Following are 3 T cell receptor beta chains from one sample sequenced in a study of neoadjuvant anti-PD-1 for oral cavity cancer. Method: immunoSEQ multiplex PCR; TCRdb's copy keeps in-frame clones and lacks some. The repertoire has tens of thousands of clones, approximately 80% of them found once; the top ten carry about 2.9%. The sample here was PBMCs, taken before nivolumab (anti-PD-1) treatment. The receptors originated from a person aged 40 to 85 with oral cavity squamous cell carcinoma.

The chain uses TRBV25-1 and TRBJ2-2, with 11 bases identical to TRBD2. The germline CDR1 and CDR2 sequences are MGHDK and SYGVNS. CDR3 length: 17 residues. V lost 2 bases and J lost 5; bases outside the gene matches: 7. The CDR3 here is CASSELAGGPSTGELFF. CDR3 in DNA: TGTGCCAGCAGTGAACTAGCGGGAGGTCCTAGTACCGGGGAGCTGTTTTTT.

The rearrangement joins TRBV5-1 to TRBJ2-7; 12 nucleotides align to TRBD2. This CDR3 is built from 15 residues. J gave up 5 bases and V 4 bases, and 7 bases lay outside the gene matches. The germline V gene encodes CDR1 SGHRS and CDR2 YFSETQ. CDR3 coding DNA: TGCGCCAGCAGCCTGGCTAGCGGGAGGGTCGACGAGCAGTACTTC. Encoded protein: CASSLASGRVDEQYF.

The gene calls are TRBV28 and TRBJ2-6, with D possibly being TRBD2 (5 bases). This CDR3 region has 15 residues. Germline-derived CDR1 and CDR2 are MDHEN and SYDVKM. The CDR3 sequence: CATRTGSSGANVLTF. The CDR3 DNA is TGTGCTACACGAACTGGGAGCTCTGGGGCCAACGTCCTGACTTTC.